This T cell receptor (beta chain) was profiled in a study of blood T cell repertoires in COVID-19. Measured with immunoSEQ multiplex PCR; TCRdb has only the in-frame clones, and not every one. The sample gives approximately 38,000 clones, about nine tenths of which show up once; around 5.1% is in the top ten. Germline V gene lookup returns CDR1 SGHRS and CDR2 YFSETQ. This CDR3 spans 17 amino acids. V gave up 0 bases and J gave up 10 bases, with 23 bases separating them. Sequenced sample: peripheral blood. This receptor was taken from an elderly woman with acute or convalescent COVID-19. This chain connects TRBV5-1 to TRBJ2-4, with a tentative D call TRBD1 (6 bases). Here the CDR3 reads CASSLDSTGASRSIQYF. CDR3 DNA: TGCGCCAGCAGCTTGGATTCGACAGGAGCCTCCAGGAGTATTCAGTACTTC.